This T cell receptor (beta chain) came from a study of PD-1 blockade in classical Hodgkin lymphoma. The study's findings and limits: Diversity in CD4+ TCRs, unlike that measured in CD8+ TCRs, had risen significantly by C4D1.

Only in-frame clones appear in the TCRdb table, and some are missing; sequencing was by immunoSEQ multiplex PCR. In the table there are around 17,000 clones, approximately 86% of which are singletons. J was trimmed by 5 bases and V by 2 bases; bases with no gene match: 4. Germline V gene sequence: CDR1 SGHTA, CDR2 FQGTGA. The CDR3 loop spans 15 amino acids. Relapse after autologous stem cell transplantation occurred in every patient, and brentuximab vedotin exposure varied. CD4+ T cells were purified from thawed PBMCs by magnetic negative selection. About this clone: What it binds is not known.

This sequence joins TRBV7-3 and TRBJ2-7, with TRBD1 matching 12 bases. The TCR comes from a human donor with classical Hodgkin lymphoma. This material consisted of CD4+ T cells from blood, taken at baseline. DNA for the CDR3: TGTGCCAGCAGCTTACGCGGGACAGGGGGCAACGAGCAGTACTTC. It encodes CASSLRGTGGNEQYF. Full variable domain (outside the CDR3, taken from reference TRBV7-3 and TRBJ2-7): GAGVSQTPSNKVTEKGKYVELRCDPISGHTALYWYRQSLGQGPEFLIYFQGTGAADDSGLPNDRFFAVRPEGSVSTLKIQRTERGDSAVYLCASSLRGTGGNEQYFGPGTRLTVT.